Listed here are 20 T cell receptor beta chains from one sample, sequenced in a study of pediatric ulcerative colitis. Clones were sequenced by immunoSEQ multiplex PCR, and TCRdb holds only the in-frame ones, with some missing. Found here are 35,000 to 45,000 clones, roughly 80% of them singletons; the top ten hold roughly 25%. Sequences were obtained from blood. The receptors come from a girl aged 5-17 years with moderate ulcerative colitis.

V gene TRBV14 combines with J gene TRBJ2-1; 8 nucleotides match TRBD2. From germline, CDR1 is SGHDN and CDR2 FVKESK. With V trimmed by 3 bases and J by 2 bases, 6 bases remained unmatched. The CDR3 sequence is 16 residues long. CDR3 bases: TGTGCCAGCAGCCACGGAGCGGGAGTAACCTACAATGAGCAGTTCTTC. Its protein is CASSHGAGVTYNEQFF.

This rearrangement joins TRBV19 to TRBJ1-4; possible D gene TRBD1, 5 bases. The germline V gene encodes CDR1 LNHDA and CDR2 SQIVND (reference sequence). The CDR3 is 14 amino acids. Deletions cut 6 bases from V and 0 bases from J, with 8 bases between. The CDR3 sequence: CASRPRATNEKLFF. CDR3 sequence (DNA): TGTGCCAGTAGACCCAGGGCAACTAATGAAAAACTGTTTTTT. The full variable domain, in which reference TRBV19 and TRBJ1-4 provide the parts outside the CDR3, is DGGITQSPKYLFRKEGQNVTLSCEQNLNHDAMYWYRQDPGQGLRLIYYSQIVNDFQKGDIAEGYSVSREKKESFPLTVTSAQKNPTAFYLCASRPRATNEKLFFGSGTQLSVL.

The chain recombines TRBV18 with TRBJ2-7, with 8 nucleotides matching TRBD2. Germline trimming cut 3 bases from V and 0 bases from J; bases unmatched to any gene: 1. This CDR3 is 14 amino acids long. Germline CDR1 reads KGHSH; CDR2 reads LQKENI. The CDR3, as DNA: TGTGCCAGCTCACCGGCGGGGGGCTCCTACGAGCAGTACTTC. Translated: CASSPAGGSYEQYF.

V is TRBV5-6 and J is TRBJ2-3; maybe TRBD1 (6 bases). CDR1 is SGHDT and CDR2 is YYEEEE in the germline V gene. This CDR3 region has 16 residues. The V end lost 4 bases, the J end lost 2 bases, and 17 bases lay between the germline ends. The CDR3 is CASSPLSTGFTDTQYF. The CDR3 DNA reads TGTGCCAGCAGCCCCCTTAGCACAGGGTTCACAGATACGCAGTATTTT. Drawing the rest from reference TRBV5-6 and TRBJ2-3, the complete variable domain is DAGVTQSPTHLIKTRGQQVTLRCSPKSGHDTVSWYQQALGQGPQFIFQYYEEEERQRGNFPDRFSGHQFPNYSSELNVNALLLGDSALYLCASSPLSTGFTDTQYFGPGTRLTVL.

This chain joins TRBV10-2 and TRBJ2-5, with D unresolved. The CDR3 contains 13 residues. The germline V and J ends were trimmed by 4 bases and 4 bases, with 10 bases remaining between them. Germline V gives CDR1 WSHSY, CDR2 SAAADI. For the CDR3, the DNA is TGCGCCAGCAGTGGCTACCACCTAGAGACCCAGTACTTC. It is translated as CASSGYHLETQYF.

The V gene is TRBV4-1, the J gene TRBJ2-6, with no clear D. Deletions cut 2 bases from V and 0 bases from J, with 8 bases between. This CDR3 comprises 16 residues. Germline V gene sequence: CDR1 MGHRA, CDR2 YSYEKL. The CDR3 DNA reads TGCGCCAGCAGCCAACCCCAACTCTCTGGGGCCAACGTCCTGACTTTC. Its translation is CASSQPQLSGANVLTF.

The CDR3 here is CASSQAPGGSVYGYTF. CDR3 DNA: TGTGCCAGCAGCCAAGCCCCAGGGGGGAGTGTCTATGGCTACACCTTC. The chain joins TRBV14 to TRBJ1-2; TRBD1 agrees at 7 bases. Germline values: CDR1 SGHDN, CDR2 FVKESK. The CDR3 is made up of 16 amino acids. V was pared by 1 base and J by 4 bases, with 9 bases of the junction left unmatched. Complete variable domain (other parts from reference TRBV14 and TRBJ1-2): EAGVTQFPSHSVIEKGQTVTLRCDPISGHDNLYWYRRVMGKEIKFLLHFVKESKQDESGMPNNRFLAERTGGTYSTLKVQPAELEDSGVYFCASSQAPGGSVYGYTFGSGTRLTVV.

The V and J genes are TRBV6-5 and TRBJ1-2, with D maybe TRBD1 (5 bases). This CDR3 is built from 16 residues. The germline V gene encodes CDR1 MNHEY and CDR2 SVGAGI. Trimming took 0 bases from V and 6 from J, leaving 17 bases between them. The CDR3 reads CASSYSTGVASHGYTF. The DNA of the CDR3 is TGTGCCAGCAGTTACTCGACGGGGGTCGCTTCACATGGCTACACCTTC.

This rearrangement joins TRBV4-1 to TRBJ1-1; 8 bases fit TRBD1. The germline V gene encodes CDR1 MGHRA and CDR2 YSYEKL. J gave up 1 base and V 1 base, and 11 bases lay outside the gene matches. The length of the CDR3 is 18 residues. CDR3 DNA sequence: TGCGCCAGCAGCCAAGGAAGGGGGACAGGCCTCAGGAACACTGAAGCTTTCTTT. This translates into CASSQGRGTGLRNTEAFF.

V gene TRBV29-1 combines with J gene TRBJ2-7; possibly TRBD1 for D (6 bases). The CDR3 length is 13 residues. V was trimmed by 4 bases and J by 3 bases, leaving 13 bases between them. CDR1 is SQVTM and CDR2 is ANQGSEA in the germline V gene. The CDR3 spells CSVVVGDIYEQYF. CDR3 bases: TGCAGCGTTGTTGTGGGGGACATCTACGAGCAGTACTTC.

This sequence joins TRBV19 and TRBJ1-2; a possible D gene is TRBD1 (6 bases). V was trimmed by 7 bases and J by 4 bases, leaving 13 bases between them. Germline V CDR1 and CDR2: LNHDA, SQIVND (reference sequence). This CDR3 is built from 13 residues. The CDR3 here is CASTPGGAYGYTF. The CDR3 coding sequence is TGTGCCAGTACCCCGGGGGGGGCCTATGGCTACACCTTC.

The V and J genes are TRBV6-6 and TRBJ1-1; TRBD1 aligns across 8 bases. Looked up from germline, CDR1 is MNHNY and CDR2 is SVGAGI (reference sequence). CDR3 length: 14 residues. V trimming: 10 bases; J trimming: 0 bases; junction bases outside the gene matches: 7. The CDR3, as DNA: TGTGCCACCGGGACAGGCGGAATGAACACTGAAGCTTTCTTT. Translating gives CATGTGGMNTEAFF.

The table lists this clone with a few counts. J is TRBJ1-2 and V is TRBV30, with D possibly matching TRBD1 (5 bases). The germline CDR1 and CDR2 sequences are GTSNPN and SVGIG (reference sequence). There are 13 residues in the CDR3. V was pared by 1 base and J by 5 bases, with 11 bases between. The CDR3 spells CAWSAGTSYGYTF. Here the CDR3 DNA reads TGTGCCTGGAGTGCAGGGACTTCATATGGCTACACCTTC.

This clone was seen a few times. The J gene is TRBJ1-1, the V gene TRBV29-1; D possibly corresponds to TRBD1 (5 bases). V was trimmed by 4 bases and J by 2 bases, leaving 11 bases between them. The CDR3 runs 13 residues. Germline assignment: CDR1 SQVTM and CDR2 ANQGSEA. CDR3 residues: CSVGRTTNTEAFF. CDR3 coding DNA: TGCAGCGTTGGTAGGACAACTAACACTGAAGCTTTCTTT.

V is TRBV7-9 and J is TRBJ1-2; D is unresolved. Trimming removed 4 bases from V and 0 bases from J, with 15 bases in between. CDR1 is SEHNR, CDR2 FQNEAQ, per germline (reference sequence). CDR3 length: 16 amino acids. In nucleotides, the CDR3 is TGTGCCAGCAGCTCCCCGGACCGAGCCCCTAACTATGGCTACACCTTC. Protein sequence: CASSSPDRAPNYGYTF.

The chain carries TRBV7-9 and TRBJ1-4; D remains unclear. Trimming stripped 3 bases from V and 8 bases from J, with 10 bases between. This CDR3 comprises 13 residues. Looked up from germline, CDR1 is SEHNR and CDR2 is FQNEAQ (reference sequence). DNA of the CDR3: TGTGCCAGCAGCTTGAGTTTCGGGGAAAAACTGTTTTTT. It specifies CASSLSFGEKLFF.

With regard to this clone: Other nucleotide sequences in the sample specify the same CDR3. V and J are TRBV9 and TRBJ2-3; D call uncertain. CDR1 SGDLS and CDR2 YYNGEE come from the germline V gene. The CDR3 runs to 11 residues. V lost 0 bases to trimming and J lost 5 bases, with 1 base between them. CDR3 coding DNA: TGTGCCAGCAGCGTAGGAGATACGCAGTATTTT. This gives the protein CASSVGDTQYF.

This rearrangement joins TRBV5-1 to TRBJ1-4; D is uncertain. CDR3 length: 13 residues. V gave up 2 bases and J gave up 8 bases, with 10 bases separating them. Germline values: CDR1 SGHRS, CDR2 YFSETQ. The CDR3 DNA sequence: TGCGCCAGCAGCTTTGGACCGGGGGAAAAACTGTTTTTT. This codes for CASSFGPGEKLFF.

The chain joins TRBV4-1 to TRBJ2-1; D is unclear. V was shortened by 4 bases and J by 6 bases, with 13 bases between the two germline ends. CDR1 and CDR2 from the germline V gene are MGHRA and YSYEKL. The CDR3 spans 14 residues. DNA for the CDR3: TGCGCCAGCAGCCTAAGCCCAGGCCCCAATGAGCAGTTCTTC. Translation gives CASSLSPGPNEQFF.

This clone was counted a single time. The chain uses TRBV5-1 and TRBJ2-5; possibly TRBD1 or TRBD2 for D (6 bases each). The CDR3 is made up of 18 amino acids. Germline CDR1 is SGHRS and CDR2 is YFSETQ. V shed 1 base and J shed 2 bases, with 21 bases lying between them. CDR3 loop: CASSLLVGGGNGQETQYF. The CDR3 nucleotides are TGCGCCAGCAGCTTGTTAGTAGGAGGGGGGAACGGACAAGAGACCCAGTACTTC.